The TCR beta chain described here comes from a study of blood T cell repertoires in COVID-19. Assay: immunoSEQ multiplex PCR; the TCRdb copy retains only in-frame clones and omits some. The profile shows tens of thousands of clones, 70% to 90% of them singletons. Per germline, CDR1 SGHTA and CDR2 FQGTGA. Trimming left V 8 bases short and J 0 bases short, with 8 bases between. The CDR3 sequence is 13 residues long. This clonotype was obtained from a man in his forties with active COVID-19. This chain joins TRBV7-3 and TRBJ1-3; perhaps TRBD1 as D (5 bases). The sequencing sample was made of peripheral blood. CDR3 in amino acids: CASGDSSGNTIYF. The CDR3 DNA is TGTGCCAGCGGGGACTCCTCTGGAAACACCATATATTTT.